Listed below are T cell receptor beta chains from one sample, sequenced in a study of OX40 agonist ivuxolimab in advanced cancers. The method was immunoSEQ multiplex PCR; TCRdb's version includes in-frame clones alone and lacks a portion of them. The sample records tens of thousands of clones, approximately 82% being singletons. The sample here was CD4+ or CD8+ T cells sorted from blood, taken in a trial of the OX40 agonist ivuxolimab. These receptors were taken from an adult with an advanced solid tumor such as melanoma, head and neck, liver or kidney cancer. Both conserved end residues are part of each CDR3. D genes are given only for firm matches. Clone size is shown for a subset of rows, as once, few, many or a class of expanded clone.

D gene,V gene,clone size,J gene,CDR3 protein
.,TRBV19,.,.,CASSMTGYEQYF
TRBD1,TRBV19,.,TRBJ1-2,CASHPGPDRGGNYGYTF
.,TRBV5-1,.,TRBJ1-2,CASSLAGDTRGYTF
TRBD1,TRBV6-1,.,TRBJ2-7,CASSEVPGQGYEQYF
TRBD2,TRBV6-5,.,TRBJ2-7,CASSLGLAPSYEQYF
.,TRBV19,.,TRBJ1-3,CASSSPGNTIYF
TRBD1,TRBV4-3,.,TRBJ2-1,CASSQAHRGEGEQFF
TRBD2,TRBV9,few,TRBJ2-1,CASSVQAGARNEQFF
.,TRBV29-1,.,TRBJ1-1,CSVLWDTEAFF
TRBD2,TRBV30,.,TRBJ2-1,CAWSSSGRGKFF
TRBD1,TRBV18,.,TRBJ1-3,CASSPTGTGTGNTIYF
.,TRBV5-4,.,TRBJ1-5,CASSLGGSGNQPQHF
.,TRBV9,few,TRBJ1-2,CASTLRENYGYTF
.,TRBV19,.,TRBJ2-5,CASIGSEETQYF
TRBD2,TRBV5-1,.,TRBJ2-5,CASSLSASGGQETQYF
.,TRBV15,.,TRBJ2-5,CATSRESREAAIQYF
.,TRBV7-2,.,TRBJ2-1,CASSLVPGYNEQFF
.,TRBV19,few,TRBJ1-1,CASSIAGLNTEAFF
.,TRBV2,.,.,CASALGAGSYEQYF
.,TRBV5-4,.,TRBJ2-1,CASSPQGYNEQFF
TRBD1,TRBV30,.,TRBJ1-1,CAWSATGGTEAFF
.,TRBV5-4,.,TRBJ1-1,CASSQMRDTEAFF
.,TRBV7-9,.,TRBJ1-2,CASSSYLNYGYTF
TRBD1,TRBV25-1,.,TRBJ2-7,CASSVGTEAYEQYF
.,TRBV9,.,TRBJ1-2,CASSYGEFDGYTF
TRBD1,TRBV6-1,.,TRBJ1-2,CASSVGTVLYYGYTF
.,TRBV19,.,TRBJ2-7,CASSRTGLNYEQYF
TRBD1,TRBV5-6,.,TRBJ1-5,CASSLTRGVYSNQPQHF
.,TRBV10-3,few,TRBJ2-1,CAISESGGAASEQFF
TRBD2,TRBV5-4,.,TRBJ2-2,CASSLFSRRREGLFF
.,TRBV5-4,.,TRBJ2-1,CASSLARAAYNEQFF
TRBD1,TRBV29-1,.,TRBJ1-5,CSVDSGTGNQPQHF
TRBD1,TRBV30,.,TRBJ2-7,CAWSFNLGQGAYEQYF
.,TRBV5-1,.,TRBJ2-5,CASSLVSQETQYF
TRBD1,TRBV29-1,.,TRBJ1-1,CSVEMTGHLTAFF
TRBD2,TRBV27,.,TRBJ2-7,CASSLLPGLDYEQYF
.,TRBV7-8,.,TRBJ2-7,CASSLGRETPYEQYF